These 22 T cell receptor beta chains came from one sample sequenced in a study of T cells in Graves' hyperthyroidism and ophthalmopathy. RNA transcripts gave rise to amplified TCR beta CDR3 regions. During a first-round RT-PCR of the TCR CDR3, the HTBI primer set was used. TCRdb fed the multiplex PCR reads into MiXCR, producing one record per CDR3 protein. The sample lists some 500,000 distinct CDR3 sequences; roughly a quarter were seen once. Sequencing used blood. These receptors were obtained from a woman in her 30s with Graves' ophthalmopathy.

The chain uses TRBV20-1 and TRBJ2-5, with D possibly matching TRBD2 (6 bases). This CDR3 is built from 12 residues. Trimming shortened V by 8 bases and J by 5 bases, and 15 bases separated the two germline ends. Germline-derived CDR1 and CDR2 are DFQATT and SNEGSKA (reference sequence). The CDR3 sequence is CSTGPAGETQYF. DNA for the CDR3: TGCAGTACGGGACCCGCGGGGGAGACCCAGTACTTC.

The table lists this clonotype with many counts. The genes are TRBV9 and TRBJ1-5, with 8 bases lining up with TRBD1. The CDR3 contains 14 residues. Germline V gene lookup returns CDR1 SGDLS and CDR2 YYNGEE. J gave up 6 bases and V 2 bases, and 4 bases lay outside the gene matches. The CDR3, as DNA: TGTGCCAGCAGCGTGGCAGGGGGCCGTCAGCCCCAGCATTTT. This codes for CASSVAGGRQPQHF.

This clonotype appeared a single time. This may be a read error: a much more frequent sequence differs by one nucleotide. The J gene is TRBJ2-5, the V gene TRBV29-1, with 12 bases lining up with TRBD2. The CDR3 consists of 15 residues. CDR1 and CDR2 (germline): SQVTM, ANQGSEA. The CDR3 protein is CSVEDLAGGQETLYF. In nucleotides, the CDR3 is TGCAGCGTTGAAGATCTAGCGGGGGGGCAGGAGACCCTGTACTTC.

V gene TRBV6-5 combines with J gene TRBJ1-2, with 8 bases identical to TRBD1. V was pared by 0 bases and J by 4 bases, with 4 bases of the junction left unmatched. Germline lookup yields CDR1 MNHEY and CDR2 SVGAGI. This CDR3 is 15 amino acids long. The CDR3 nucleotides read TGTGCCAGCAGTTACTCACCCGGGACAGGCTATGGCTACACCTTC. Its translation: CASSYSPGTGYGYTF.

This clonotype was picked up many times. This chain links TRBV6-5 with TRBJ2-7; perhaps TRBD2 as D (5 bases). Germline V gene lookup returns CDR1 MNHEY and CDR2 SVGAGI. CDR3 length: 15 residues. V was pared by 0 bases and J by 5 bases, with 14 bases between. CDR3 loop: CASSYSPLYGNEQYF. For the CDR3, the DNA is TGTGCCAGCAGTTACTCTCCTCTTTACGGGAACGAGCAGTACTTC.

This clonotype was recorded at least ten times. The chain couples TRBV13 to TRBJ2-2, with TRBD2 as a possible D gene (5 bases). V lost 1 base and J 0 bases, leaving 9 bases between the germline ends. Germline V lookup: CDR1 PRHDT, CDR2 FYEKMQ (reference sequence). This CDR3 is 16 amino acids long. CDR3 protein: CASSLDGITNTGELFF. CDR3 bases: TGTGCCAGCAGCTTAGACGGGATAACGAACACCGGGGAGCTGTTTTTT.

In its sample, this clonotype was seen many times. The chain has TRBV7-6 and TRBJ1-3, with no clear D. Germline lookup yields CDR1 SGHVS and CDR2 FNYEAQ. CDR3 size: 14 residues. The V end was cut by 6 bases, the J end by 2 bases, with 11 bases between. DNA for the CDR3: TGTGCCAGCAGGAACAGCGTACCTGGAAACACCATATATTTT. It translates to CASRNSVPGNTIYF.

This clonotype has ten or more counts. J is TRBJ2-5 and V is TRBV6-1, with D perhaps matching TRBD1 or TRBD2 (5 bases each). The CDR3 runs 14 residues. Between the trimmed V and J ends, which lost 1 base and 2 bases, there was a span of 8 bases. From germline, CDR1 is MNHNS and CDR2 SASEGT. CDR3 loop: CASSEGWGQETQYF. The CDR3 DNA is TGTGCCAGCAGTGAAGGCTGGGGGCAAGAGACCCAGTACTTC.

This clonotype was found many times. The chain couples TRBV2 to TRBJ1-2; D is unresolved. V lost 4 bases to trimming and J lost 1 base, with 7 bases between them. The CDR3 has 13 amino acids. CDR1 is SNHLY and CDR2 is FYNNEI in the germline V gene. The CDR3 DNA sequence: TGTGCCAGCAGTGTGGGAGATAACTATGGCTACACCTTC. Encoded protein: CASSVGDNYGYTF. Based on the CDR3 plus reference TRBV2 and TRBJ1-2, the full variable domain is EPEVTQTPSHQVTQMGQEVILRCVPISNHLYFYWYRQILGQKVEFLVSFYNNEISEKSEIFDDQFSVERPDGSNFTLKIRSTKLEDSAMYFCASSVGDNYGYTFGSGTRLTVV.

This clonotype was seen at least ten times. This chain joins TRBV9 and TRBJ1-2; D gene unclear. Between the trimmed V and J ends, which lost 4 bases and 1 base, there was a span of 14 bases. Germline assignment: CDR1 SGDLS and CDR2 YYNGEE. This CDR3 region has 15 residues. The CDR3 DNA reads as TGTGCCAGCAGCTCCAATCGGCAGCTTAACTATGGCTACACCTTC. Residues: CASSSNRQLNYGYTF. The variable domain in full, completed from reference TRBV9 and TRBJ1-2, reads DSGVTQTPKHLITATGQRVTLRCSPRSGDLSVYWYQQSLDQGLQFLIQYYNGEERAKGNILERFSAQQFPDLHSELNLSSLELGDSALYFCASSSNRQLNYGYTFGSGTRLTVV.

The sample holds many counts of this clonotype. The chain is built from TRBV24-1 and TRBJ1-5; 9 bases are shared with TRBD1. This CDR3 has 14 amino acids. The germline V gene has CDR1 KGHDR and CDR2 SFDVKD. J was trimmed by 6 bases and V by 4 bases; bases with no gene match: 3. The CDR3 bases are TGTGCCACCAGTGAGGGACAGGGAAGTCAGCCCCAGCATTTT. Its translation: CATSEGQGSQPQHF.

The V call is TRBV4-3, the J call TRBJ2-2; D might be TRBD1 (6 bases). CDR3 length: 13 residues. Deletions cut 4 bases from V and 5 bases from J, with 8 bases between. Germline CDR1 and CDR2: LGHNA and YSLEER. CDR3 amino acids: CASSPGQTGELFF. The CDR3 coding sequence is TGCGCCAGCAGCCCCGGACAGACCGGGGAGCTGTTTTTT.

In its sample, this clonotype was seen many times. This chain joins TRBV28 and TRBJ1-1; the D gene is possibly TRBD1 (5 bases). The CDR3 length is 17 residues. Trimming cost V 3 bases and J 0 bases, with 17 bases left between them. Germline V lookup: CDR1 MDHEN, CDR2 SYDVKM. The DNA of the CDR3 is TGTGCCAGCAGTTTCAGGGCAGGACTTCGGATGAACACTGAAGCTTTCTTT. It yields the protein CASSFRAGLRMNTEAFF.

Only a few counts were recorded for this clonotype. The chain uses TRBV6-2 or TRBV6-3 and TRBJ2-7; no firm D call. The germline CDR1 and CDR2 sequences are MNHEY and SVGEGT. This CDR3 has 12 amino acids. V shed 4 bases and J shed 4 bases, with 8 bases lying between them. In DNA form, the CDR3 reads TGTGCCAGCAGTTCGGCACCGTACGAGCAGTACTTC. This codes for CASSSAPYEQYF.

In its sample, this clonotype was seen many times. The rearrangement uses TRBV28 and TRBJ2-6; possibly TRBD2 for D (6 bases). Germline V lookup: CDR1 MDHEN, CDR2 SYDVKM. Deletions cut 5 bases from V and 3 bases from J, with 14 bases between. The CDR3 extends over 16 amino acids. CDR3: CASSQSGVGGANVLTF. CDR3 DNA: TGTGCCAGCAGTCAGTCGGGGGTTGGTGGGGCCAACGTCCTGACTTTC.

This clonotype has at least ten counts. V gene TRBV24-1 combines with J gene TRBJ2-2, with D perhaps given as TRBD1 or TRBD2 (6 bases each). The CDR3 sequence is 14 residues long. Trimming removed 4 bases from V and 4 bases from J, with 9 bases in between. Per germline, CDR1 KGHDR and CDR2 SFDVKD. In nucleotides, the CDR3 is TGTGCCACCAGTGAAGGGGGGAGCACCGGGGAGCTGTTTTTT. Residues: CATSEGGSTGELFF.

The V call is TRBV18, the J call TRBJ1-3; D not resolved. This CDR3 has 16 amino acids. Germline V lookup: CDR1 KGHSH, CDR2 LQKENI. Trimming took 8 bases from V and 0 from J, leaving 17 bases between them. CDR3 DNA: TGTGCCAGCCCCCCGCCCGGATCCAACTCTGGAAACACCATATATTTT. As protein: CASPPPGSNSGNTIYF. Using reference TRBV18 and TRBJ1-3 for the parts outside the CDR3, the full variable domain is NAGVMQNPRHLVRRRGQEARLRCSPMKGHSHVYWYRQLPEEGLKFMVYLQKENIIDESGMPKERFSAEFPKEGPSILRIQQVVRGDSAAYFCASPPPGSNSGNTIYFGEGSWLTVV.

The chain uses TRBV19 and TRBJ1-5, with unresolved D. The CDR3 loop spans 14 amino acids. Trimming left V 3 bases short and J 6 bases short, with 12 bases between. The germline CDR1 and CDR2 sequences are LNHDA and SQIVND (reference sequence). The CDR3 DNA reads as TGTGCCAGTAGTATGGATCGGCTGGGTCAGCCCCAGCATTTT. Protein: CASSMDRLGQPQHF. Filled out from reference TRBV19 and TRBJ1-5, the complete variable domain reads DGGITQSPKYLFRKEGQNVTLSCEQNLNHDAMYWYRQDPGQGLRLIYYSQIVNDFQKGDIAEGYSVSREKKESFPLTVTSAQKNPTAFYLCASSMDRLGQPQHFGDGTRLSIL.

This clonotype has at least ten counts. The V call is TRBV6-1, the J call TRBJ2-2; 7 bases are a match to TRBD2. This CDR3 is built from 13 residues. The germline V gene encodes CDR1 MNHNS and CDR2 SASEGT. J gave up 3 bases and V 8 bases, and 3 bases lay outside the gene matches. Here the CDR3 DNA reads TGTGCCAGCGGGAGGGAATACACCGGGGAGCTGTTTTTT. This translates into CASGREYTGELFF.

This clonotype was observed many times. Its ends do not fully match the called genes, so a read error is possible. The gene calls are TRBV4-1 and TRBJ1-3, with 8 positions matching TRBD1. The CDR3 is made up of 16 amino acids. The V gene's germline CDR1 is MGHRA and CDR2 YSYEKL. CDR3 nucleotides: TGCGCCAGCAGCGAAGACAGGGGAGTGGGAGGAAACACCATATATTTT. It is translated as CASSEDRGVGGNTIYF.

Many counts were recorded for this clonotype. This chain links TRBV10-3 with TRBJ1-1; 10 positions agree with TRBD1. The CDR3 totals 13 residues. Looked up from germline, CDR1 is ENHRY and CDR2 is SYGVKD. J gave up 6 bases and V 8 bases, and 6 bases lay outside the gene matches. The CDR3 bases are TGTGCCATCGGGGACAGGGGAAGTCCTGAAGCTTTCTTT. As protein: CAIGDRGSPEAFF.

There are many counts of this clonotype. This sequence joins TRBV29-1 and TRBJ1-2; TRBD1 matches 11 bases. Trimming at V came to 6 bases and at J to 9 bases, leaving 6 bases not matched to a gene. Germline V lookup: CDR1 SQVTM, CDR2 ANQGSEA. The CDR3 is made up of 12 amino acids. In DNA form, the CDR3 reads TGCAGCGTGGACAGGGGGCAGCTCCGCTACACCTTC. As protein: CSVDRGQLRYTF.